This TCR beta chain was profiled in a study of shared clonotypes between healthy human individuals (dated by TCRdb to 2019 to 2021). Context from the whole study: The cohort included three men and a couple of women between 18 and 49 years of age. For each donor, three plates each were used for CD4 naive and CD4 memory, two plates were used for CD8 naive, and one plate was used for CD8 memory. The study deeply sequenced blood TCR repertoires of five healthy adults to estimate repertoire size and the extent of clonotype sharing between individuals. To increase sequencing depth and limit assay-specific biases, TCR repertoire library preparation and sequencing were carried out by different laboratories using diverse techniques. Leukapheresis yielded between about 0.85 and 10 billion PBMCs per donor.

Using the deep immunoSEQ assay, TCR CDR3 regions were amplified from genomic DNA by multiplex PCR. Extracted genomic DNA from each cell subset was spread evenly across all wells of several immunoSEQ 96-well plates, with each plate serving as a replicate. Each replicate PCR for sorted subsets received around 200 ng genomic DNA, equal to 28,000 or so T cell genomes. The purified libraries were quantified using a Qubit 3.0 fluorometer, sized with a Bioanalyzer 2100, and then quantified again using the KAPA Library Quantification kit. Each immunoSEQ 96-well plate was sequenced on its own single-read 150-cycle Illumina NextSeq 550 flow cell. In the original analysis: Because only junctional sequences without quality scores were contained in the immunoSEQ output, filtering matching that applied to full-length reads could not be performed. To assign V/J genes and CDR3, sequences were annotated against IMGT germline references using PyIR, a Python wrapper for IgBLAST v1.9. Reads were removed for weak V/J assignments (E-value above 1e-6), missing CDR3, stop codons, out-of-frame junctions, or ambiguous translated residues. A V3J clonotype was defined by an identical inferred V gene, J gene, and CDR3 amino acid sequence. Percentage overlap between repertoires was calculated by dividing the number of shared unique clonotypes by the size of the smaller repertoire. Three approaches were used to assess repertoire richness: RTK rarefaction, the Chao1 estimator, and Recon v2.1 estimates of unobserved clonotypes. For all TCRbeta clonotypes obtained by the gDNA method from a handful of donors, generation probabilities were computed with OLGA. Sourced from immuneACCESS, this table was stored by TCRdb with only in-frame sequences that have V and J called. A share of the clones is absent; for the studies checked, an unresolved V gene accounts for under half, and the remainder has no known explanation. Clonal size and the V and J genes are those of that table, whereas D and trimming came from the DNA. In this sample the table shows around 2,000,000 clones, about 95% of which occur a single time. The top ten constitute approximately 1.2% of the sample.

Between the V and J ends, shortened by 2 bases and 7 bases respectively, the junction contains 6 bases. CDR1 MNHEY and CDR2 SMNVEV were looked up in the germline V gene (reference sequence). Spanning cysteine to phenylalanine, the CDR3 consists of 13 amino acids. Only CDR3 DNA is held: 39 bases, read in frame from base 1. The paper's findings and limits, for the study overall: Pairwise subsampling led to the expectation that sequencing depth would affect the degree of clonotype sharing among donors. About 5% of naive CD4, more than 3% of naive CD8, about 2.1% of memory CD4, and less than 0.45% of memory CD8 clonotypes were shared across a few donors. Higher generation probabilities were observed for clonotypes shared by all four sorted-subset donors than for non-shared clonotypes. Sampling was restricted to blood, and TCR repertoires in tissue are likely to differ from TCR repertoires in blood. Incomplete sequencing was indicated by rarefaction of sorted-subset datasets, despite the large sequencing depth. The genetic and exposure-history diversity represented was limited by the small number of donors. Estimated clonotype richness was generally larger for naive than for memory subsets.

CD8 naive samples consisted of CD45RO-negative cells that were positively selected for CCR7, yielding a CD45RA+CCR7+ population without TemRA cells. The donors were healthy, HIV-negative adults with no recently reported acute infections or vaccinations. Only Caucasian adults living in Nashville, Tennessee, USA were represented among the donors. Blood was collected by leukapheresis, and PBMCs were isolated by Ficoll-Histopaque density gradient centrifugation and then cryopreserved in liquid nitrogen vapor phase. Analytical flow cytometry was used to check the purity and quantity of every magnetically sorted T cell population. Each sorted fraction had its genomic DNA isolated and then quantified by UV absorbance on a Nanodrop 2000c. As for this clone: Its antigen is still unknown. Base quality data are lacking; no much larger clone is found one base away.

The TCR comes from a man aged 18 to 30 in good health. What was sequenced was naive CD8+ T cells sorted from blood. This specimen's cell subset or site label, interpreted: CD45RA+CCR7+. The V and J genes are TRBV27 and TRBJ1-6; TRBD1 is perhaps the D gene, given 5 matching bases. The bases read TGTGCCAGCAGTTTAAGGACAAATTCACCCCTCCACTTT. It translates to CASSLRTNSPLHF.